These 9 T cell receptor beta chains share one sample of origin, sequenced in a study of regulatory dendritic cells for organ transplantation. Their target antigens are unknown. Method: immunoSEQ multiplex PCR; TCRdb's copy keeps in-frame clones and lacks some. The sample includes roughly 4,500 clones, 45% to 70% of them seen just once. Sorted subsets were CFSE-labeled and cultured less than six days with allogeneic dendritic cells. Sequenced input: memory CD8+ T cells from blood cultured with regulatory dendritic cells. Subset indicated: CD45RO+ memory T cells. These receptors were taken from a human donor in good health.

The chain carries TRBV19 and TRBJ2-1; the match to TRBD1 covers 10 bases. The CDR3 contains 14 residues. Per the germline V gene, CDR1 is LNHDA and CDR2 is SQIVND (reference sequence). Trimming cost V 3 bases and J 11 bases; bases outside gene matches: 7. DNA for the CDR3: TGTGCCAGTAGTATGGAGACAGGGGGCGGGAAGCAGTTCTTC. Translation: CASSMETGGGKQFF.

This clone was counted once. V gene TRBV6-1 combines with J gene TRBJ1-5; D ambiguous. V lost 3 bases, J lost 2 bases, and 8 bases lay in between. Germline-derived CDR1 and CDR2 are MNHNS and SASEGT. This CDR3 is built from 14 residues. Here the CDR3 reads CASSDQTGNQPQHF. The CDR3 DNA is TGTGCCAGCAGTGATCAGACTGGCAATCAGCCCCAGCATTTT.

The chain links TRBV9 to TRBJ2-7; D is uncertain. The CDR3 is 14 amino acids. Germline V CDR1 and CDR2: SGDLS, YYNGEE. The germline V and J ends were trimmed by 0 bases and 2 bases, with 9 bases remaining between them. This CDR3 reads CASSVEGGTYEQYF. In nucleotides, the CDR3 is TGTGCCAGCAGCGTAGAAGGCGGTACCTACGAGCAGTACTTC. The entire variable domain, with the rest obtained from reference TRBV9 and TRBJ2-7, is as follows: DSGVTQTPKHLITATGQRVTLRCSPRSGDLSVYWYQQSLDQGLQFLIQYYNGEERAKGNILERFSAQQFPDLHSELNLSSLELGDSALYFCASSVEGGTYEQYFGPGTRLTVT.

The chain is built from TRBV7-2 and TRBJ2-7; maybe TRBD2 (6 bases). CDR3 length equals 13 residues. Germline V gives CDR1 SGHTA, CDR2 FQGNSA. V was trimmed by 6 bases and J by 2 bases, leaving 11 bases between them. The CDR3 is CASSPRGPYEQYF. CDR3 DNA sequence: TGTGCCAGCAGTCCGCGGGGCCCCTACGAGCAGTACTTC. The full variable domain, rest sourced from reference TRBV7-2 and TRBJ2-7, is GAGVSQSPSNKVTEKGKDVELRCDPISGHTALYWYRQSLGQGLEFLIYFQGNSAPDKSGLPSDRFSAERTGGSVSTLTIQRTQQEDSAVYLCASSPRGPYEQYFGPGTRLTVT.

Only a few counts were recorded for this clone. The chain recombines TRBV5-8 with TRBJ2-5, with 11 bases fitting TRBD2. Per the germline V gene, CDR1 is SGHTS and CDR2 is YDEGEE. The CDR3 loop spans 15 amino acids. V was pared by 5 bases and J by 0 bases, with 3 bases of the junction left unmatched. CDR3 sequence: CASSFSGGDQETQYF. For the CDR3, the DNA is TGTGCCAGCAGTTTTAGCGGGGGGGACCAAGAGACCCAGTACTTC.

This chain connects TRBV5-5 to TRBJ1-2; a possible D gene is TRBD1 (5 bases). The V gene lost 0 bases and the J gene lost 6 bases, with 9 bases spanning the gap. The CDR3 has 13 residues. The V gene's germline CDR1 is SGHKS and CDR2 YYEKEE (reference sequence). The CDR3 region has the DNA TGTGCCAGCAGCTTGGTAGGGGTAGATGGCTACACCTTC. As protein: CASSLVGVDGYTF.

V gene TRBV9 combines with J gene TRBJ1-1; D gene unclear. CDR3 length equals 12 residues. Germline V CDR1 and CDR2: SGDLS, YYNGEE. V lost 1 base and J lost 6, with 7 bases in between. CDR3 sequence reads: CASSVLSSEAFF. In nucleotides, the CDR3 is TGTGCCAGCAGCGTATTAAGCTCTGAAGCTTTCTTT. The full variable domain, its missing parts supplied by reference TRBV9 and TRBJ1-1, is DSGVTQTPKHLITATGQRVTLRCSPRSGDLSVYWYQQSLDQGLQFLIQYYNGEERAKGNILERFSAQQFPDLHSELNLSSLELGDSALYFCASSVLSSEAFFGQGTRLTVV.

This clone was recorded a few times. The genes are TRBV9 and TRBJ2-2; perhaps TRBD2 as D (5 bases). Germline CDR1 reads SGDLS; CDR2 reads YYNGEE. CDR3 length: 14 amino acids. The V and J ends lost 0 bases and 7 bases respectively, with 10 bases between them. CDR3 sequence: CASSVAYRGGELFF. CDR3 bases: TGTGCCAGCAGCGTAGCTTACCGGGGCGGGGAGCTGTTTTTT.

The J gene is TRBJ2-7, the V gene TRBV6-5, with 7 bases identical to TRBD1. The CDR3 spans 14 residues. With 10 bases clipped from V and 3 bases from J, the junction kept 12 bases outside the gene matches. CDR1 is MNHEY, CDR2 SVGAGI, per germline. The CDR3 sequence: CAKRDSLPNYEQYF. As DNA, the CDR3 is TGTGCCAAGAGGGACAGCCTCCCTAACTACGAGCAGTACTTC.